This TCR beta chain was observed in a study of Ad26.COV2.S vaccination and SARS-CoV-2 variants. Study-wide context: Into the muscle, Ad26.COV2.S was dosed once or twice, 56 days apart.

Details on this clone: Its antigen remains unidentified.

Broader study findings: Non-spike TCR breadth did not differ much between vaccine and placebo recipients.

Looked up from germline, CDR1 is KGHSH and CDR2 is LQKENI. This CDR3 region has 15 residues. V lost 3 bases to trimming and J lost 1 base, with 7 bases between them. Treatment denoted: around 19 received Ad26.COV2.S at low or high dose, single or two shots; roughly 5 received placebo; per-sample allocation not given. All samples were drawn on day 63, counting from the first vaccine or placebo injection. The assay was immunoSEQ multiplex PCR, and TCRdb's table has in-frame clones only and misses some. Of around 350,000 clones listed, 80% to 90% are singletons. Sequenced material: peripheral blood, taken in a trial of Ad26.COV2.S vaccine versus placebo. This TCR was recovered from a person between 18 and 65 years old who received the Ad26.COV2.S COVID-19 vaccine or a placebo. This chain connects TRBV18 to TRBJ2-6, with D hard to call. The CDR3 protein is CASSPIPSGANVLTF. For the CDR3, the DNA is TGTGCCAGCTCACCTATCCCATCTGGGGCCAACGTCCTGACTTTC.